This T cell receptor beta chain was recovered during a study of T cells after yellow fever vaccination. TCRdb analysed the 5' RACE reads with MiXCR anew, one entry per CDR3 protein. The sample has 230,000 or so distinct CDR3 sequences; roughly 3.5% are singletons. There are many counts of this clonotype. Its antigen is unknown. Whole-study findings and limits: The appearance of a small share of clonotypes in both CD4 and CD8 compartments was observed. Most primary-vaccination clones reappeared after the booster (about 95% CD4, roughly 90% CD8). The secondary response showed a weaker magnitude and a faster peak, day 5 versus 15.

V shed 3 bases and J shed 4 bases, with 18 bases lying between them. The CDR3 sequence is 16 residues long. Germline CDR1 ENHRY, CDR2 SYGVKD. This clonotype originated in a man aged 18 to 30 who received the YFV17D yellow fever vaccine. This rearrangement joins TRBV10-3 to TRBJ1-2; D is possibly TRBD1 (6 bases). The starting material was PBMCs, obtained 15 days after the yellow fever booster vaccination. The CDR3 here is CAISESAGTRTYGYTF. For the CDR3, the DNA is TGTGCCATCAGTGAATCAGCCGGGACACGGACCTATGGCTACACCTTC.